The rows below give T cell receptor beta chains drawn from one sample of a study of T cell responses to AZD1222 COVID-19 vaccine. Using immunoSEQ multiplex PCR, the repertoire was profiled, and TCRdb retains in-frame clones only, with some absent. Here the sample spans fewer than 150,000 clones, about 80% being singletons. The specimen was peripheral blood, collected on day 0 of AZD1222 vaccination. These receptor sequences come from an adult in good health. The CDR3 runs from the conserved cysteine through the conserved F or W. Each record gives: clone size, J gene, D gene, CDR3 length, V gene, CDR3 DNA, CDR3 protein. The D gene is left open where the match is weak. Only some rows state a clone size, as once, few, many or a class for expanded clones.

size: -; J: TRBJ1-4; D: TRBD1; length: 14; V: TRBV2; DNA: TGTGCCAGCAGTGGGGACAGGGGAAGGGAAAAACTGTTTTTT; CDR3: CASSGDRGREKLFF
size: -; J: TRBJ1-4; D: TRBD1; length: 15; V: TRBV7-9; DNA: TGTGCCAGCAGCCCCGCGGACAGGGGCCGCGAAAAACTGTTTTTT; CDR3: CASSPADRGREKLFF
size: once; J: TRBJ2-1; D: TRBD1; length: 20; V: TRBV3-1/TRBV3-2; DNA: TGTGCCAGCAGCTCAAGAGGGGGATCCGGGACAGGGTCCCTACTGGGGGAGCAGTTCTTC; CDR3: CASSSRGGSGTGSLLGEQFF
size: -; J: TRBJ1-6; D: -; length: 12; V: TRBV3-1/TRBV3-2; DNA: TGTGCCAGCAGCCAAGTATGGGGTTCCCTCCACTTT; CDR3: CASSQVWGSLHF
size: -; J: TRBJ1-1; D: TRBD1; length: 14; V: TRBV18; DNA: TGTGCCAGCACCAGGACAGGGGAGAACACTGAAGCTTTCTTT; CDR3: CASTRTGENTEAFF
size: -; J: TRBJ1-3; D: -; length: 14; V: TRBV30; DNA: TGTGCCTGGAGTATCCCCCAATTCCATAGGTTCATATATTTT; CDR3: CAWSIPQFHRFIYF
size: once; J: TRBJ2-7; D: -; length: 11; V: TRBV20-1; DNA: TGCAGTGCTAGGCTCTTAGGCGAGCAGTACTTC; CDR3: CSARLLGEQYF
size: -; J: TRBJ2-1; D: -; length: 14; V: TRBV6-6; DNA: TGTGCCAGCCAAGACAGGCCTCAGTACAATGAGCAGTTCTTC; CDR3: CASQDRPQYNEQFF
size: -; J: TRBJ1-5; D: -; length: 14; V: TRBV7-9; DNA: TGTGCCAGCAGCTTAGCAGGGCTCAATCAGCCCCAGCATTTT; CDR3: CASSLAGLNQPQHF
size: -; J: TRBJ2-5; D: TRBD1; length: 13; V: TRBV28; DNA: TGTGCCGGCGCGGACAGGGTCCCAGAGACCCAGTACTTC; CDR3: CAGADRVPETQYF
size: -; J: TRBJ1-6; D: -; length: 14; V: TRBV14; DNA: TGTGCCAGCAGCCAAGCGAGGCCTAATTCACCCCTCCACTTT; CDR3: CASSQARPNSPLHF
size: -; J: TRBJ1-3; D: -; length: 15; V: TRBV2; DNA: TGTGCCAGCTCCAAGGAAGGACAGCCGGGAAACACCATATATTTT; CDR3: CASSKEGQPGNTIYF
size: -; J: TRBJ2-1; D: -; length: 16; V: TRBV7-8; DNA: TGTGCCAGCAGCTTAGTTGGCCCACCGCCGAACAATGAGCAGTTCTTC; CDR3: CASSLVGPPPNNEQFF
size: -; J: TRBJ2-1; D: -; length: 15; V: TRBV7-3; DNA: TGTGCCAGCAGCTTAGCGGGGGCCTCCTACAATGAGCAGTTCTTC; CDR3: CASSLAGASYNEQFF
size: once; J: TRBJ2-4; D: -; length: 11; V: TRBV28; DNA: TGTGCCAGCAGTTCAGAAAACATTCAGTACTTC; CDR3: CASSSENIQYF
size: -; J: TRBJ1-1; D: -; length: 14; V: TRBV28; DNA: TGTGCCAGCAGTTCGCCGGGAGGGGGCACTGAAGCTTTCTTT; CDR3: CASSSPGGGTEAFF
size: -; J: TRBJ1-3; D: -; length: 14; V: TRBV4-1; DNA: TGCGCCAGCAGCGGGGGGTTAGGCGGAAACACCATATATTTT; CDR3: CASSGGLGGNTIYF
size: -; J: TRBJ1-4; D: TRBD1; length: 15; V: TRBV7-8; DNA: TGTGCCAGCAGCCCAGGACAGGGGATGGGGGAAAAACTGTTTTTT; CDR3: CASSPGQGMGEKLFF
size: -; J: TRBJ2-7; D: -; length: 15; V: TRBV5-5; DNA: TGTGCCAGCAGCCCCTGGTGGCAGCCCCACTACGAGCAGTACTTC; CDR3: CASSPWWQPHYEQYF
size: -; J: TRBJ2-7; D: -; length: 17; V: TRBV28; DNA: TGTGCCAGCAGTGCTCCGGGAAGCAGGGAAGAGACCTACGAGCAGTACTTC; CDR3: CASSAPGSREETYEQYF
size: -; J: TRBJ2-1; D: -; length: 14; V: TRBV3-1/TRBV3-2; DNA: TGTGCCAGCAGCCCCTCGGGCCCAGCCTACGAGCAGTTCTTC; CDR3: CASSPSGPAYEQFF
size: -; J: TRBJ1-2; D: TRBD1; length: 14; V: TRBV28; DNA: TGTGCCAGCAGTTTATCAGGGGGCTACTATGGCTACACCTTC; CDR3: CASSLSGGYYGYTF
size: -; J: TRBJ1-2; D: -; length: 18; V: TRBV30; DNA: TGTGCCTGGAGTGTGGGTGGGTGGAGGAGGACAGTAGACTATGGCTACACCTTC; CDR3: CAWSVGGWRRTVDYGYTF
size: -; J: TRBJ1-3; D: -; length: 13; V: TRBV5-1; DNA: TGCGCCAGCAGCTTTGGGCAGGGGAACACCATATATTTT; CDR3: CASSFGQGNTIYF
size: -; J: TRBJ1-6; D: -; length: 18; V: TRBV28; DNA: TGTGCCAGCCAGATAGTTAAAGGGGTCTCCCTATATAATTCACCCCTCCACTTT; CDR3: CASQIVKGVSLYNSPLHF
size: -; J: TRBJ2-7; D: TRBD1; length: 13; V: TRBV5-1; DNA: TGCGCCAGCAGCCGGGACAGGGGGCTGGTGCAGTACTTC; CDR3: CASSRDRGLVQYF
size: -; J: TRBJ2-1; D: -; length: 11; V: TRBV29-1; DNA: TGCAGCGTTGTGTTCGGGTATGAGCAGTTCTTC; CDR3: CSVVFGYEQFF
size: once; J: TRBJ1-4; D: -; length: 16; V: TRBV15; DNA: TGTGCCACCAGCACTCCCCGAGGGAGGCATGGGGAAAAACTGTTTTTT; CDR3: CATSTPRGRHGEKLFF
size: -; J: TRBJ1-1; D: TRBD1; length: 13; V: TRBV18; DNA: TGTGCCAGCGCACAGGGGGCGGACACTGAAGCTTTCTTT; CDR3: CASAQGADTEAFF
size: -; J: TRBJ1-1; D: -; length: 12; V: TRBV6-5; DNA: TGTGCCAGCAGTTTGAGGTGGACTGAAGCTTTCTTT; CDR3: CASSLRWTEAFF
size: -; J: TRBJ1-4; D: -; length: 17; V: TRBV6-6; DNA: TGTGCCAGCAGTCCCCGGTTGGGGGCGCGGGCTAATGAAAAACTGTTTTTT; CDR3: CASSPRLGARANEKLFF
size: -; J: TRBJ1-4; D: -; length: 14; V: TRBV4-2; DNA: TGTGCCAGCCGACCTCCGGGGGGTGGGGAAAAACTGTTTTTT; CDR3: CASRPPGGGEKLFF
size: -; J: TRBJ2-1; D: -; length: 15; V: TRBV19; DNA: TGTGCCAGTAGTCTAACCATGGGGTCCTACAATGAGCAGTTCTTC; CDR3: CASSLTMGSYNEQFF
size: -; J: TRBJ1-3; D: -; length: 14; V: TRBV19; DNA: TGTGCCAGTAGTATCGGGACCGGCAAAAGCACCATATATTTT; CDR3: CASSIGTGKSTIYF
size: -; J: TRBJ1-2; D: TRBD1; length: 14; V: TRBV2; DNA: TGTGCCAGCAGCGAGACAGGGGTCGACTATGGCTACACCTTC; CDR3: CASSETGVDYGYTF
size: -; J: TRBJ1-5; D: TRBD1; length: 16; V: TRBV30; DNA: TGTGCCTGGAGTGCCCGGGACAGGGTAAGCAATCAGCCCCAGCATTTT; CDR3: CAWSARDRVSNQPQHF
size: -; J: TRBJ2-5; D: TRBD1; length: 14; V: TRBV19; DNA: TGTGCCAGTAGCGCAGGGGGAACGGCAGAGACCCAGTACTTC; CDR3: CASSAGGTAETQYF
size: -; J: TRBJ2-3; D: -; length: 16; V: TRBV19; DNA: TGTGCCAGTAGTATATATCTAGCCCTTAGCACAGATACGCAGTATTTT; CDR3: CASSIYLALSTDTQYF
size: -; J: TRBJ2-7; D: -; length: 20; V: TRBV7-3; DNA: TGTGCCAGCAGCTTAAAACTTGGTTTAATTGGAGAGGGGAGCTCCTACGAGCAGTACTTC; CDR3: CASSLKLGLIGEGSSYEQYF
size: -; J: TRBJ1-2; D: TRBD1; length: 13; V: TRBV9; DNA: TGTGCCAGCAGCCTGACAGGGGAGGGAGGCTACACCTTC; CDR3: CASSLTGEGGYTF
size: -; J: TRBJ2-3; D: -; length: 17; V: TRBV15; DNA: TGTGCCACCAGCAGATCTGGGACTCTCCTTAGGACAGATACGCAGTATTTT; CDR3: CATSRSGTLLRTDTQYF
size: once; J: TRBJ1-2; D: -; length: 17; V: TRBV2; DNA: TGTGCCAGCAGTGAATTTCTCAATCGGGCGACAGGAGATGGCTACACCTTC; CDR3: CASSEFLNRATGDGYTF
size: once; J: TRBJ1-5; D: -; length: 13; V: TRBV19; DNA: TGTGCCAGTAGGGTCTTCCAGAATCAGCCCCAGCATTTT; CDR3: CASRVFQNQPQHF
size: -; J: TRBJ2-5; D: -; length: 15; V: TRBV11-2; DNA: TGTGCCAGCAGCGGAGGGACAGTCGGCCAAGAGACCCAGTACTTC; CDR3: CASSGGTVGQETQYF
size: -; J: TRBJ1-5; D: TRBD1; length: 18; V: TRBV27; DNA: TGTGCCAGCAGTTTGAACAGGGGAGGGGGGAATAGCAATCAGCCCCAGCATTTT; CDR3: CASSLNRGGGNSNQPQHF
size: -; J: TRBJ1-6; D: -; length: 13; V: TRBV7-9; DNA: TGTGCCAGCAGCTTAGCAGGGGCTTCACCCCTCCACTTT; CDR3: CASSLAGASPLHF
size: -; J: TRBJ1-2; D: TRBD1; length: 18; V: TRBV4-1; DNA: TGCGCCAGCAGCCAAGACCAACAGGGGGCGGAATATATGAATGGCTACACCTTC; CDR3: CASSQDQQGAEYMNGYTF
size: -; J: TRBJ1-4; D: TRBD1; length: 17; V: TRBV5-6; DNA: TGTGCCAGCAGCCCCCGACAGGGGAGTGCGTCTAATGAAAAACTGTTTTTT; CDR3: CASSPRQGSASNEKLFF
size: -; J: TRBJ2-5; D: TRBD1; length: 14; V: TRBV2; DNA: TGTGCCAGCACCCCCGGGACAGGGAAAGAGACCCAGTACTTC; CDR3: CASTPGTGKETQYF
size: few; J: TRBJ2-7; D: TRBD1; length: 13; V: TRBV7-9; DNA: TGTGCCAGCAGCACCGACAGGGGATACGAGCAGTACTTC; CDR3: CASSTDRGYEQYF
size: few; J: TRBJ1-5; D: TRBD1; length: 13; V: TRBV19; DNA: TGTGCCAGCGGTGACAGGGTCAATCAGCCCCAGCATTTT; CDR3: CASGDRVNQPQHF